This is a list of T cell receptor beta chains from one sample in a study of CD8+CD57+ T cells in acquired aplastic anemia. TCRdb analysed the reads with MiXCR anew, one entry per CDR3 protein. The table shows 150,000 or so distinct CDR3 sequences, with around 60% occurring only once. The specimen sequenced was sorted CD4+, CD8+, or CD8+CD57+ T cells (not recorded which) from PBMCs. The source of these receptors is a human donor in good health. The CDR3 runs from the conserved cysteine through the conserved F or W. D genes are given only for firm matches. Some rows mark clone size as missing; the rest say once, few, many or name a class of expanded clone.

d_call j_call v_call clone_size cdr3_nt cdr3_aa
- TRBJ2-1 TRBV7-2 - TGTGCCAGCAGCCCCAACTACAATGAGCAGTTCTTC CASSPNYNEQFF
TRBD2 TRBJ2-7 TRBV7-8 many TGTGCCAGCAGCCTACTAGCGAACTCCTACGAGCAGTACTTC CASSLLANSYEQYF
- TRBJ2-1 TRBV10-2 once TGCGCCAGCAGTGATCGGGAGAGCTCCTACAATGAGCAGTTCTTC CASSDRESSYNEQFF
- TRBJ1-2 TRBV2 - TGTGCCAGCAGTGACGGGGGGTTCCCTTATGGCTACACCTTC CASSDGGFPYGYTF
- TRBJ2-7 TRBV19 - TGTGCCAGTAGTCCCCATTTCTCTTCCGGGACAACCACACGGGAGCAGTACTTC CASSPHFSSGTTTREQYF
- TRBJ1-5 TRBV12-3/TRBV12-4 - TGTGCCAGCAGCCGCGGCGGTAGCAATCAGCCCCAGCATTTT CASSRGGSNQPQHF
TRBD2 TRBJ2-2 TRBV7-2 - TGCGCCAGCAGCCCGACTAGCGCCGCGAACACCGGGGAGCTGTTTTTT CASSPTSAANTGELFF
- TRBJ2-7 TRBV20-1 - TGCAGTGCTGAAGCCGACAGGTACTCCTACGAGCAGTACTTC CSAEADRYSYEQYF
- TRBJ2-2 TRBV7-7 - TGTGCTAGCAGCTTAGGGGCAGTGAACACCGGGGAGCTGTTTTTT CASSLGAVNTGELFF
- TRBJ1-1 TRBV7-2 - TGTGCCAGCAGCTTATTCTGGGGGGCAGGCACTGAAGCTTTCTTT CASSLFWGAGTEAFF
- TRBJ2-3 TRBV12-3/TRBV12-4 - TGTGCCAGCAGTTTCCAGAACCTTGGCACAGATACGCAGTATTTT CASSFQNLGTDTQYF